The 7 T cell receptor beta chains below were found in one sample sequenced in a study of T-cell memory formation after mild COVID-19. TCRdb re-derived calls from the 5' RACE reads in MiXCR, one entry per CDR3 protein. The data contain hundreds of thousands of distinct CDR3 sequences, roughly 17% of them singletons. Sequencing was performed on PBMCs or a T cell subset sorted from them (not recorded which). All receptors come from an adult woman who had mild COVID-19 (a few samples of this study predate the infection). Cell type and time point are not known.

This clonotype came up many times. Germline and junction disagree at one end, which may indicate a read error. This chain connects TRBV5-1 to TRBJ2-7, with D uncertain. The germline V gene has CDR1 SGHRS and CDR2 YFSETQ. The CDR3 loop spans 13 amino acids. The CDR3: CASSLGSSYEQYF. The CDR3 region has the DNA TGTGCCAGCAGCTTAGGCAGCTCCTACGAGCAGTACTTC.

This clonotype was seen more than once but under ten times. This chain connects TRBV5-4 to TRBJ2-2; weak D call: TRBD2 (6 bases). Germline CDR1 SGHNT, CDR2 YYREEE (reference sequence). CDR3 size: 15 residues. V lost 4 bases and J lost 0, with 10 bases in between. The CDR3 sequence is CASSRDFPNTGELFF. CDR3 coding DNA: TGTGCCAGCAGCCGGGACTTCCCGAACACCGGGGAGCTGTTTTTT.

The rearrangement links TRBV19 to TRBJ2-7; D not resolved. Trimming cost V 5 bases and J 5 bases, with 13 bases left between them. Germline V gene lookup returns CDR1 LNHDA and CDR2 SQIVND (reference sequence). The CDR3 length is 13 residues. The CDR3, as DNA: TGTGCCAGTAGTGAAACGGGTGGAGACGAGCAGTACTTC. Amino acid sequence: CASSETGGDEQYF.

Only a few counts were recorded for this clonotype. One end of the junction does not line up with germline, which may come from a read error. The rearrangement uses TRBV7-6 and TRBJ2-2; TRBD1 aligns across 10 bases. The CDR3 covers 19 residues. The germline V gene has CDR1 SGHVS and CDR2 FNYEAQ. CDR3 sequence: CASSRYSITGQGYTGERFF. For the CDR3, the DNA is TGTGCCAGCAGCCGATACTCGATAACGGGACAGGGGTACACCGGGGAGCGGTTTTTT.

The J gene is TRBJ2-7, the V gene TRBV28; TRBD2 is a possible D gene (5 bases). The V gene lost 2 bases and the J gene lost 0 bases, with 17 bases spanning the gap. Germline CDR1 reads MDHEN; CDR2 reads SYDVKM. CDR3 length: 17 residues. CDR3 DNA: TGTGCCAGCAGTTTACGAGGGTTTTCTGGGAGCTCCTACGAGCAGTACTTC. Translating gives CASSLRGFSGSSYEQYF.

The genes are TRBV5-1 and TRBJ2-2; TRBD2 matches at 13 bases. Unmatched junction bases numbered 12, after V lost 5 bases and J lost 5 bases. This CDR3 contains 18 residues. CDR1 is SGHRS and CDR2 is YFSETQ in the germline V gene. As DNA, the CDR3 is TGCGCCAGCAGATCCGGACTAGCGGGGGCCTTCATTACCGGGGAGCTGTTTTTT. This gives the protein CASRSGLAGAFITGELFF.

V usage is TRBV9 and J usage is TRBJ2-2; unclear D gene. Germline V gives CDR1 SGDLS, CDR2 YYNGEE. The CDR3 length is 15 residues. V was clipped by 3 bases and J by 0 bases, with 9 bases between them. The CDR3 region is CASSARSSNTGELFF. The DNA for the CDR3 is TGTGCCAGCAGCGCCCGAAGCTCGAACACCGGGGAGCTGTTTTTT.